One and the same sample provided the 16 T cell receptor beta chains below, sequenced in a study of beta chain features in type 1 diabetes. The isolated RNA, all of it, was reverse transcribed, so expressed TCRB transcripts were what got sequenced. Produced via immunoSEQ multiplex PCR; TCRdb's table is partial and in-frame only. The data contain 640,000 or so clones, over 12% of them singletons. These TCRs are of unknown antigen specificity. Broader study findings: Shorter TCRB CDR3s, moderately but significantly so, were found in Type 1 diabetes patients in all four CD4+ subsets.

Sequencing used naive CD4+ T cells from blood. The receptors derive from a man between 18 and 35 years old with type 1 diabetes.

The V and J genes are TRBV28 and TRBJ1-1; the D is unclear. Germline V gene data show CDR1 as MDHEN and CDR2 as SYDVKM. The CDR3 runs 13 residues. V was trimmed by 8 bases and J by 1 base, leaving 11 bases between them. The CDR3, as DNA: TGTGCCAGCCTGACATCCGCGAACACTGAAGCTTTCTTT. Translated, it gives CASLTSANTEAFF.

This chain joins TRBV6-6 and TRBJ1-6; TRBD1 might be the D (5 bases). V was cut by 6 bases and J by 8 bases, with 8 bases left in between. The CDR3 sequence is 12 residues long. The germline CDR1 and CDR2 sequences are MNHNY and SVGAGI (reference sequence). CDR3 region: CASSGTDSPLHF. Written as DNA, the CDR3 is TGTGCCAGCAGCGGGACGGATTCACCCCTCCACTTT.

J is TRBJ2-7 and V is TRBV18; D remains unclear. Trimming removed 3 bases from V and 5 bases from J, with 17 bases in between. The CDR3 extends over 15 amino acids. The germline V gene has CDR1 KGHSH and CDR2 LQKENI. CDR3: CASSPRASGMDEQYF. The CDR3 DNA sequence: TGTGCCAGCTCACCCCGGGCTAGTGGGATGGACGAGCAGTACTTC.

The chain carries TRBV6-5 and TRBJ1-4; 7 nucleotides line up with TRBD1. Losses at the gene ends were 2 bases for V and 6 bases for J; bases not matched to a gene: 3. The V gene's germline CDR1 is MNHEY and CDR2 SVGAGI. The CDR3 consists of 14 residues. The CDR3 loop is CASSYGTVHEKLFF. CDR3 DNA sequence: TGTGCCAGCAGTTACGGGACAGTCCATGAAAAACTGTTTTTT.

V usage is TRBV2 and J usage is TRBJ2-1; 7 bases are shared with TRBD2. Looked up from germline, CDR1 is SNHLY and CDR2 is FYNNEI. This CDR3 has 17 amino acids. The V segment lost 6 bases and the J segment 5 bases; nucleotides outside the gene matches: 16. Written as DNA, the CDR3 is TGTGCCAGCAGGCAACCGCCCACAGCGGGACTTGACAATGAGCAGTTCTTC. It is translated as CASRQPPTAGLDNEQFF.

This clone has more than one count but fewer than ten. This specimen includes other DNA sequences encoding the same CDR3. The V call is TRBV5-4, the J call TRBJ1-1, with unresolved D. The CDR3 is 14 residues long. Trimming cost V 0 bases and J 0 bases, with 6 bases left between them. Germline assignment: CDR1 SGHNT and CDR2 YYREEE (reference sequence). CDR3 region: CASSLGHLNTEAFF. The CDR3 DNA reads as TGTGCCAGCAGCTTGGGGCATTTGAACACTGAAGCTTTCTTT.

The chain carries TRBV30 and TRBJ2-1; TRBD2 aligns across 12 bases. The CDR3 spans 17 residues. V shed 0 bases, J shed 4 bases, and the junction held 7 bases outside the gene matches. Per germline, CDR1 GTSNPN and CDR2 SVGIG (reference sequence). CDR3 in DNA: TGTGCCTGGAGTGTCGTAAAGACTAGCGGGAGATACAATGAGCAGTTCTTC. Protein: CAWSVVKTSGRYNEQFF.

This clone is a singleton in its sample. In nucleotides, the CDR3 is TGTGCCAGCAGTCCCCAGGGGTATGACTATGGCTACACCTTC. This gives the protein CASSPQGYDYGYTF. The V call is TRBV2, the J call TRBJ1-2; D perhaps matches TRBD1 (6 bases). CDR3 size: 14 residues. The V gene's germline CDR1 is SNHLY and CDR2 FYNNEI. Between the trimmed V and J ends, which lost 5 bases and 3 bases, there was a span of 13 bases.

CDR3 residues: CASSQPGLARGSSYNEQFF. In DNA, the CDR3 is TGTGCCAGCAGCCAACCGGGACTAGCGAGGGGGTCTAGCTACAATGAGCAGTTCTTC. V and J are TRBV14 and TRBJ2-1; 10 bases match TRBD2. Germline CDR1 and CDR2: SGHDN and FVKESK. Unmatched junction bases numbered 13, after V lost 2 bases and J lost 3 bases. There are 19 residues in the CDR3.

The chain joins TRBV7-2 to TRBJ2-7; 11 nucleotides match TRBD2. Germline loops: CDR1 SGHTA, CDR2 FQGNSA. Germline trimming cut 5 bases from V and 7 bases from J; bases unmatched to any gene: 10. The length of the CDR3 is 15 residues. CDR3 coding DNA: TGTGCCAGCAGCCGCCCTAGCGGGGGGTTCGGGGAGCAGTACTTC. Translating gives CASSRPSGGFGEQYF.

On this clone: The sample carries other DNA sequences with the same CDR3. CDR3: CASSRPGGELFF. CDR3 coding DNA: TGTGCCAGCAGCCGCCCGGGCGGGGAGCTGTTTTTT. The genes are TRBV7-2 and TRBJ2-2; D not certain. With 5 bases removed from V and 7 bases from J, the gap between germline ends came to 8 bases. The CDR3 is 12 residues long. Germline lookup yields CDR1 SGHTA and CDR2 FQGNSA. The variable domain in full, completed from reference TRBV7-2 and TRBJ2-2, reads GAGVSQSPSNKVTEKGKDVELRCDPISGHTALYWYRQSLGQGLEFLIYFQGNSAPDKSGLPSDRFSAERTGGSVSTLTIQRTQQEDSAVYLCASSRPGGELFFGEGSRLTVL.

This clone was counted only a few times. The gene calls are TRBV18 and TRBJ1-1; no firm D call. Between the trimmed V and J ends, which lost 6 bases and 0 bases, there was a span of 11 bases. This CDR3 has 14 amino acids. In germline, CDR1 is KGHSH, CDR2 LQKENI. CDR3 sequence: CASSSGGMNTEAFF. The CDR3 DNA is TGTGCCAGCTCGTCGGGCGGAATGAACACTGAAGCTTTCTTT.

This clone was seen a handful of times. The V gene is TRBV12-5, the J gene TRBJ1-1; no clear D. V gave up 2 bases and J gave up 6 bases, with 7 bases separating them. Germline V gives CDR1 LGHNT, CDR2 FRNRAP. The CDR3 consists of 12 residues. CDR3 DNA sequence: TGTGCTAGTGGTTTGTGGGGAGCTGAAGCTTTCTTT. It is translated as CASGLWGAEAFF.

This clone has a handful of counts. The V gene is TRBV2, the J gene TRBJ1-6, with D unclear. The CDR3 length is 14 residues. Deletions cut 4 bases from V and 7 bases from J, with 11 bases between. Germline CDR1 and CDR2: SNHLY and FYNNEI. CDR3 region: CASSVSVMNSPLHF. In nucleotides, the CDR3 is TGTGCCAGCAGTGTTAGCGTAATGAATTCACCCCTCCACTTT. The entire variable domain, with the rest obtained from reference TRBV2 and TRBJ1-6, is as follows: EPEVTQTPSHQVTQMGQEVILRCVPISNHLYFYWYRQILGQKVEFLVSFYNNEISEKSEIFDDQFSVERPDGSNFTLKIRSTKLEDSAMYFCASSVSVMNSPLHFGNGTRLTVT.

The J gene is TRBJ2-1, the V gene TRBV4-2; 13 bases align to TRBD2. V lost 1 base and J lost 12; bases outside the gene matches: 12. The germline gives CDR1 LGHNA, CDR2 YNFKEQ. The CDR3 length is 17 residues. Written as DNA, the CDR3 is TGTGCCAGCAGCCAAGTACAGCTGACTAGCGGGAGGAATAGGCAGTTCTTC. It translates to CASSQVQLTSGRNRQFF.

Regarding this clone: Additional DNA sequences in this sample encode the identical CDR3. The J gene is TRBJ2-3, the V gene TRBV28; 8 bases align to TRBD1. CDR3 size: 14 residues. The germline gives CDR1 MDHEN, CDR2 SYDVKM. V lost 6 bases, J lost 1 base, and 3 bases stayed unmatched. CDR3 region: CASSPGQGTDTQYF. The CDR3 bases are TGTGCCAGCAGCCCGGGACAGGGCACAGATACGCAGTATTTT.